This entry features one T cell receptor beta chain sequence. What it binds is not known. The data derive from a study of T cell responses to AZD1222 COVID-19 vaccine. Study details: Second-dose schedules of about 4 or about 12 weeks were combined. Findings of the study overall: Only six people who got AZD1222 tested seropositive at baseline. Reports indicate that nearly half of spike-specific TCRs are directed at unmutated variant regions. Spike-specific TCRs gained breadth and depth after people received two AZD1222 doses.

The V and J ends lost 3 bases and 5 bases, in that order; junction bases with no gene match: 8. CDR3 size: 16 residues. Germline lookup yields CDR1 LGHDT and CDR2 YNNKEL (reference sequence). Sequenced by immunoSEQ multiplex PCR; TCRdb stores in-frame clones only, minus some. This table holds some 130,000 clones, around 86% found once. Here the sequenced sample was peripheral blood, taken on day 0 of AZD1222 vaccination. The chain uses TRBV3-1 (or the pseudogene TRBV3-2) and TRBJ2-5; 11 bases match TRBD2. This receptor was taken from an adult in good health. CDR3 in amino acids: CASSHIAGGRSETQYF. The CDR3 nucleotides are TGTGCCAGCAGCCATATAGCGGGGGGGCGATCTGAGACCCAGTACTTC.